This entry lists 17 T cell receptor beta chains sequenced from one sample in a study of PD-1 blockade in classical Hodgkin lymphoma. Sequenced by immunoSEQ multiplex PCR; TCRdb stores in-frame clones only, minus some. This sample has around 91,000 clones, with under 90% found just once. Each and every patient relapsed after autologous stem cell transplantation, and patients got differing brentuximab vedotin exposure. The source material was peripheral blood mononuclear cells (PBMCs), sampled at baseline. The receptor set was obtained from a human donor with classical Hodgkin lymphoma.

The CDR3 coding sequence is TGTGCCAGTAGTATAGCGGCCCATGCAGGGGGACTTGGCTACACCTTC. Translated, it gives CASSIAAHAGGLGYTF. The gene calls are TRBV19 and TRBJ1-2; 7 nucleotides line up with TRBD1. The germline V gene encodes CDR1 LNHDA and CDR2 SQIVND (reference sequence). The CDR3 contains 16 residues. Germline trimming cut 1 base from V and 7 bases from J; bases unmatched to any gene: 12.

The chain employs TRBV11-3 and TRBJ2-7; 10 bases are shared with TRBD2. V trimming: 3 bases; J trimming: 0 bases; junction bases outside the gene matches: 14. The germline CDR1 and CDR2 sequences are SGHNT and YENEEA. The CDR3 extends over 19 amino acids. The CDR3 DNA follows: TGTGCCAGCAGCTTTGTAGGAGCGGGGGGGACCCTTAGCTCCTACGAGCAGTACTTC. This translates into CASSFVGAGGTLSSYEQYF.

The V and J genes are TRBV27 and TRBJ1-5; D possibly corresponds to TRBD1 (6 bases). Germline loops: CDR1 MNHEY, CDR2 SMNVEV (reference sequence). This CDR3 comprises 16 residues. V was pared by 5 bases and J by 2 bases, with 16 bases between. The CDR3 bases are TGTGCCAGCAGTCCAGGGGCGGAGGATGGCAATCAGCCCCAGCATTTT. Encoded protein: CASSPGAEDGNQPQHF.

The table lists this clone with a count of one. The chain carries TRBV29-1 and TRBJ2-5, with 7 nucleotides matching TRBD1. In germline, CDR1 is SQVTM, CDR2 ANQGSEA. J gave up 5 bases and V 5 bases, and 8 bases lay outside the gene matches. The CDR3 totals 13 residues. CDR3: CSVKRGGEETQYF. CDR3 coding DNA: TGCAGCGTTAAAAGAGGGGGCGAGGAGACCCAGTACTTC.

The chain recombines TRBV5-1 with TRBJ2-3; D may be TRBD1 (5 bases). Germline CDR1 SGHRS, CDR2 YFSETQ. V shed 2 bases and J shed 1 base, with 11 bases lying between them. CDR3 size: 15 residues. The DNA for the CDR3 is TGCGCCAGCAGCTTAGAAGGGGTACGCACAGATACGCAGTATTTT. Translation gives CASSLEGVRTDTQYF.

The sample holds one count of this clone. The chain carries TRBV6-1 and TRBJ2-5; D not resolved. Germline V gives CDR1 MNHNS, CDR2 SASEGT. Trimming removed 7 bases from V and 7 bases from J, with 16 bases in between. The CDR3 sequence is 13 residues long. The CDR3: CASTVTSAGTQYF. CDR3 in DNA: TGTGCCAGCACGGTTACTTCCGCCGGGACCCAGTACTTC.

The gene calls are TRBV5-6 and TRBJ2-7, with 8 bases fitting TRBD1. V shed 4 bases, J shed 6 bases, and the junction held 6 bases outside the gene matches. This CDR3 region has 13 residues. Germline lookup yields CDR1 SGHDT and CDR2 YYEEEE. Written as DNA, the CDR3 is TGTGCCAGCAGCCCTGGACAGGGTCTCGAGCAGTACTTC. It specifies CASSPGQGLEQYF.

The genes are TRBV30 and TRBJ2-1, with 9 bases lining up with TRBD2. Germline V gene sequence: CDR1 GTSNPN, CDR2 SVGIG (reference sequence). The CDR3 sequence is 15 residues long. Losses at the gene ends were 0 bases for V and 3 bases for J; bases not matched to a gene: 3. CDR3 residues: CAWSVAGGNYNEQFF. The DNA of the CDR3 is TGTGCCTGGAGTGTAGCGGGAGGTAACTACAATGAGCAGTTCTTC.

The genes are TRBV4-1 and TRBJ2-1, with D possibly called TRBD1 or TRBD2 (5 bases each). CDR3 length: 17 amino acids. CDR1 is MGHRA and CDR2 is YSYEKL in the germline V gene. V lost 5 bases, J lost 7 bases, and 24 bases lay in between. Here the CDR3 reads CASSAEGAGSNYNEQFF. The CDR3 nucleotides are TGCGCCAGCAGCGCCGAAGGTGCAGGGAGTAATTATAATGAGCAGTTCTTC.

This chain uses TRBV19 with TRBJ1-5; 8 bases match TRBD1. The V segment lost 0 bases and the J segment 8 bases; nucleotides outside the gene matches: 3. CDR3 length: 14 residues. Germline CDR1 LNHDA, CDR2 SQIVND (reference sequence). CDR3 residues: CASSIDRGRKPQHF. In DNA form, the CDR3 reads TGTGCCAGTAGTATAGACAGGGGGCGAAAGCCCCAGCATTTT.

The chain is built from TRBV15 and TRBJ1-5, with D unresolved. The CDR3 extends over 17 amino acids. Trimming removed 4 bases from V and 1 base from J, with 17 bases in between. Germline values: CDR1 LNHNV, CDR2 YYDKDF (reference sequence). CDR3 amino acids: CATSKLPYRKSNQPQHF. The CDR3 DNA follows: TGTGCCACCAGCAAGCTCCCTTATCGGAAAAGCAATCAGCCCCAGCATTTT.

The rearrangement joins TRBV28 to TRBJ2-7; D is ambiguous. The CDR3 length is 13 residues. V lost 7 bases to trimming and J lost 7 bases, with 17 bases between them. From germline, CDR1 is MDHEN and CDR2 SYDVKM. CDR3 in DNA: TGTGCCAGCATGGTTTCACGGGCACGAGAGCAGTACTTC. Protein: CASMVSRAREQYF.

V gene TRBV28 combines with J gene TRBJ1-3; a weak D match, TRBD1 (5 bases). The germline V gene encodes CDR1 MDHEN and CDR2 SYDVKM. The CDR3 is made up of 15 amino acids. The V gene lost 8 bases and the J gene lost 2 bases, with 16 bases spanning the gap. CDR3 coding DNA: TGTGCCAGCCTGGTGGCAGGGCCGACTGGAAACACCATATATTTT. It codes for CASLVAGPTGNTIYF.

The chain carries TRBV5-1 and TRBJ1-1; D perhaps matches TRBD1 (6 bases). V was shortened by 0 bases and J by 0 bases, with 9 bases between the two germline ends. Germline loops: CDR1 SGHRS, CDR2 YFSETQ. The CDR3 runs 15 residues. DNA for the CDR3: TGCGCCAGCAGCTTGGCCGGACAGATGAACACTGAAGCTTTCTTT. Its translation: CASSLAGQMNTEAFF. Filled out from reference TRBV5-1 and TRBJ1-1, the complete variable domain reads KAGVTQTPRYLIKTRGQQVTLSCSPISGHRSVSWYQQTPGQGLQFLFEYFSETQRNKGNFPGRFSGRQFSNSRSEMNVSTLELGDSALYLCASSLAGQMNTEAFFGQGTRLTVV.

This clone has only one observation. The V gene is TRBV2, the J gene TRBJ2-7; D might be TRBD2 (5 bases). The CDR3 length is 14 residues. The germline gives CDR1 SNHLY, CDR2 FYNNEI. Trimming took 8 bases from V and 6 from J, leaving 20 bases between them. Written as DNA, the CDR3 is TGTGCCAGCGGTACCCCGCTAGCTACCCCCGAGCAGTACTTC. It specifies CASGTPLATPEQYF. Supplemented by reference TRBV2 and TRBJ2-7, the full variable domain reads EPEVTQTPSHQVTQMGQEVILRCVPISNHLYFYWYRQILGQKVEFLVSFYNNEISEKSEIFDDQFSVERPDGSNFTLKIRSTKLEDSAMYFCASGTPLATPEQYFGPGTRLTVT.

This clone was seen only once. The chain joins TRBV7-2 to TRBJ2-7; D unresolved. V dropped 2 bases and J dropped 6 bases, with 20 bases sitting between them. The germline V gene has CDR1 SGHTA and CDR2 FQGNSA. The CDR3 consists of 16 residues. This chain's CDR3 is CASSLHGKYGFSEQYF. The CDR3 DNA follows: TGTGCCAGCAGCTTACACGGAAAGTACGGCTTTAGCGAGCAGTACTTC. The full variable domain, rest sourced from reference TRBV7-2 and TRBJ2-7, is GAGVSQSPSNKVTEKGKDVELRCDPISGHTALYWYRQSLGQGLEFLIYFQGNSAPDKSGLPSDRFSAERTGGSVSTLTIQRTQQEDSAVYLCASSLHGKYGFSEQYFGPGTRLTVT.

The rearrangement joins TRBV2 to TRBJ2-7, with 10 bases matching TRBD2. The CDR3 is 15 amino acids. Trimming removed 3 bases from V and 2 bases from J; junction bases left unmatched: 4. Germline CDR1 reads SNHLY; CDR2 reads FYNNEI. CDR3 sequence: CASSDRGLAAYEQYF. CDR3 nucleotides: TGTGCCAGCAGTGATCGAGGACTAGCGGCCTACGAGCAGTACTTC.